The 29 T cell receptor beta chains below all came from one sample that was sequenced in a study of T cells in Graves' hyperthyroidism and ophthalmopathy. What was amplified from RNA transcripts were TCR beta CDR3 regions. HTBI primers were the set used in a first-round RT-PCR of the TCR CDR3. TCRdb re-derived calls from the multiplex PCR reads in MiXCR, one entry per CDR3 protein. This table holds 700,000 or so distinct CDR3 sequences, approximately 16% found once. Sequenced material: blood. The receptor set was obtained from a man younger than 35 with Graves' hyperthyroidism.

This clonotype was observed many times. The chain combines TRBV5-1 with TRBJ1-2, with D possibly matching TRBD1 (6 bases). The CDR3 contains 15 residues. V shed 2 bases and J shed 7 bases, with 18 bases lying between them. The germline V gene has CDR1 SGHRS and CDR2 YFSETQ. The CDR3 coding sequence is TGCGCCAGCAGCTTAAAGGGGCCAGGGGCGGCTGGCTACACCTTC. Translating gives CASSLKGPGAAGYTF. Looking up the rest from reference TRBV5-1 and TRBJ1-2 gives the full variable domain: KAGVTQTPRYLIKTRGQQVTLSCSPISGHRSVSWYQQTPGQGLQFLFEYFSETQRNKGNFPGRFSGRQFSNSRSEMNVSTLELGDSALYLCASSLKGPGAAGYTFGSGTRLTVV.

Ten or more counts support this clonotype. CDR3 amino acids: CASSVGRPDTQYF. As DNA, the CDR3 is TGTGCCAGCAGTGTAGGCAGACCAGATACGCAGTATTTT. This sequence joins TRBV2 and TRBJ2-3, with unresolved D. The germline gives CDR1 SNHLY, CDR2 FYNNEI. The germline V and J ends were trimmed by 4 bases and 4 bases, with 9 bases remaining between them. This CDR3 region has 13 residues.

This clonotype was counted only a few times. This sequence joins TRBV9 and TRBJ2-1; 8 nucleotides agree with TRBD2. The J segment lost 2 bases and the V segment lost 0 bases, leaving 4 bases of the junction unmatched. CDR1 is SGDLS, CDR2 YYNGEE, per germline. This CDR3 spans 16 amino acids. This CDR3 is CASSVEIAGPYNEQFF. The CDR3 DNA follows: TGTGCCAGCAGCGTAGAGATAGCGGGACCCTACAATGAGCAGTTCTTC.

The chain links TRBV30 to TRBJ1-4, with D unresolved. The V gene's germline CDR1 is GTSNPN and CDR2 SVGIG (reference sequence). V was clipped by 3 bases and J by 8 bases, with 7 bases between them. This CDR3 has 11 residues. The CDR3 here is CAWRGREKLFF. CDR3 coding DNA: TGTGCCTGGAGGGGCAGGGAAAAACTGTTTTTT.

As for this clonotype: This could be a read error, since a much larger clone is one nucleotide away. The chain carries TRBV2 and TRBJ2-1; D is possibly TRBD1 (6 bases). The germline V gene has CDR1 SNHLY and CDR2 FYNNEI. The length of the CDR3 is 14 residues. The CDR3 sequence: CASSVGTGPNEQLF. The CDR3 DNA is TGTGCCAGCAGTGTAGGAACAGGGCCCAATGAGCAGCTCTTC.

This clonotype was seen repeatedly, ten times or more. The CDR3 DNA follows: TGCAGTGCTCAAACGGGCACAGATACGCAGTATTTT. Translation gives CSAQTGTDTQYF. This chain links TRBV20-1 with TRBJ2-3; no firm D call. The V gene lost 5 bases and the J gene lost 1 base, with 7 bases spanning the gap. Germline CDR1 DFQATT, CDR2 SNEGSKA (reference sequence). The CDR3 runs 12 residues.

The CDR3 DNA is TGTGCCAGCTCACCAAGGGCAGGGTGGGCCAAAAACATTCAGTACTTC. Amino acids: CASSPRAGWAKNIQYF. The chain employs TRBV18 and TRBJ2-4; possible D gene TRBD1, 5 bases. The CDR3 totals 16 residues. V shed 2 bases and J shed 1 base, with 12 bases lying between them. Per germline, CDR1 KGHSH and CDR2 LQKENI.

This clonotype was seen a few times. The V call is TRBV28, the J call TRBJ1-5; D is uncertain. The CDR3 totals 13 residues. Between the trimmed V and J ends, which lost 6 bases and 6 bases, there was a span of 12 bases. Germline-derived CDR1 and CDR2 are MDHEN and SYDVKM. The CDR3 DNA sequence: TGTGCCAGCAGAGCCTCTGTGGGTCAGCCCCAGCATTTT. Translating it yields CASRASVGQPQHF.

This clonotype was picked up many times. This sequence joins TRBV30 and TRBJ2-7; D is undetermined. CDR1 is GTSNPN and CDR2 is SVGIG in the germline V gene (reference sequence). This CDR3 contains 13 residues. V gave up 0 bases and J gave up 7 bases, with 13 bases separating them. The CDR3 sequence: CAWSVIQIGEQYF. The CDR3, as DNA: TGTGCCTGGAGTGTAATCCAGATTGGGGAGCAGTACTTC.

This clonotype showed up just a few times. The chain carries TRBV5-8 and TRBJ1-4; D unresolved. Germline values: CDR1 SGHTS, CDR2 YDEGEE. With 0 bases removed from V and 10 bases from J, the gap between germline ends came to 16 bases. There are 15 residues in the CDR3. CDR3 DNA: TGTGCCAGCAGCTTGGAACGAGCACCTCGGGGAAAACTGTTTTTT. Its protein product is CASSLERAPRGKLFF.

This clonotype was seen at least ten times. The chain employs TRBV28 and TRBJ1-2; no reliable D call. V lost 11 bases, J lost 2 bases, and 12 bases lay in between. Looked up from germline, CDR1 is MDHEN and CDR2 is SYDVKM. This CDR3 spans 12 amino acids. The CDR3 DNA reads TGTGCCCACGCCTCGGGAAACTATGGCTACACCTTC. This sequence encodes CAHASGNYGYTF.

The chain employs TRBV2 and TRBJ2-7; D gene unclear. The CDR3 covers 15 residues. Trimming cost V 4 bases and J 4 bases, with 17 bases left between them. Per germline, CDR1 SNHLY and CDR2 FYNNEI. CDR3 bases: TGTGCCAGCAGTGTCGAATTCTCCTTTGGATACGAGCAGTACTTC. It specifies CASSVEFSFGYEQYF.

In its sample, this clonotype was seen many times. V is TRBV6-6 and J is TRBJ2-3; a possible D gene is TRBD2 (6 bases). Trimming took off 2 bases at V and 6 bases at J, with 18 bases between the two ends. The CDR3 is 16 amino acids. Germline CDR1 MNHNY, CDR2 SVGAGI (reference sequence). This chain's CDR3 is CASSYAPGLLPDTQYF. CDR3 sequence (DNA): TGTGCCAGCAGTTACGCACCGGGACTCCTACCCGATACGCAGTATTTT.

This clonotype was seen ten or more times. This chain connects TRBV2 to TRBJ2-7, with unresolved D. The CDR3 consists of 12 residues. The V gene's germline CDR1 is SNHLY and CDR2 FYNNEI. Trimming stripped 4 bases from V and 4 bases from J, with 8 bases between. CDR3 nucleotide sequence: TGTGCCAGCAGTGTTCCCGTTTACGAGCAGTACTTC. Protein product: CASSVPVYEQYF.

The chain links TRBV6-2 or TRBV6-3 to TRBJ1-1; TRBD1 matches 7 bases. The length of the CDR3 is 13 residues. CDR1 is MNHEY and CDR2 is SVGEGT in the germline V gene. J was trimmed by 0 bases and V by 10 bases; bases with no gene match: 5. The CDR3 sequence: CATAGQLNTEAFF. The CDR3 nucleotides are TGTGCCACTGCGGGACAGCTGAACACTGAAGCTTTCTTT.

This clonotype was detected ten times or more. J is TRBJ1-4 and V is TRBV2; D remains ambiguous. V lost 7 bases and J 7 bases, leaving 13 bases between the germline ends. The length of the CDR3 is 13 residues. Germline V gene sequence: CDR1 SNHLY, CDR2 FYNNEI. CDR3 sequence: CASKGFGGEKLFF. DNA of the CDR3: TGTGCCAGCAAAGGATTCGGCGGTGAAAAACTGTTTTTT.

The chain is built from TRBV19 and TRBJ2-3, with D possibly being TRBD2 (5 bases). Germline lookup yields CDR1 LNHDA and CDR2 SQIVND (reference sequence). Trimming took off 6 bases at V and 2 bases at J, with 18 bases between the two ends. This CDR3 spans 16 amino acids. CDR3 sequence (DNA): TGTGCCAGTAGCCTGGACGCCCGGGGATTCACAGATACGCAGTATTTT. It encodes CASSLDARGFTDTQYF.

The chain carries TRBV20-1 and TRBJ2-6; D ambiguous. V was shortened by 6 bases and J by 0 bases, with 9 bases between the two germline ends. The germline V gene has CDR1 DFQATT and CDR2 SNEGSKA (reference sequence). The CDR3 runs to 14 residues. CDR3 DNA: TGCAGTGCAGAACGGACCTCTGGGGCCAACGTCCTGACTTTC. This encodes CSAERTSGANVLTF.

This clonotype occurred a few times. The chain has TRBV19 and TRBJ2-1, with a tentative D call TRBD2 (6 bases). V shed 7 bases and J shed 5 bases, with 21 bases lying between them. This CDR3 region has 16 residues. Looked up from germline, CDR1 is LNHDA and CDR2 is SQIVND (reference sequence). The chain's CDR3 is CASTPEEGARHNEQFF. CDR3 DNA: TGTGCCAGTACCCCTGAGGAGGGAGCAAGACACAATGAGCAGTTCTTC.

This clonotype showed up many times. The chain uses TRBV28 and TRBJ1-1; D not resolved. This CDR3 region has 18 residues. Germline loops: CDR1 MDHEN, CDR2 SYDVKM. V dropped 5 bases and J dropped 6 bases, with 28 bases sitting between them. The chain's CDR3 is CASSLRGWKDSLDPEAFF. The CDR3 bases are TGTGCCAGCAGTCTTCGGGGTTGGAAGGACTCCTTGGACCCTGAAGCTTTCTTT.

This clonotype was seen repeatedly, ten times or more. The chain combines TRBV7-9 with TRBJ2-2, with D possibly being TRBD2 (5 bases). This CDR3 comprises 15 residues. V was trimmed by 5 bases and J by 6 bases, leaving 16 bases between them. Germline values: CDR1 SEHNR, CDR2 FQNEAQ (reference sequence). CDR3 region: CASSPRTHLAGELFF. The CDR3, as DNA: TGTGCCAGCAGCCCCAGGACTCACCTGGCCGGGGAGCTGTTTTTT.

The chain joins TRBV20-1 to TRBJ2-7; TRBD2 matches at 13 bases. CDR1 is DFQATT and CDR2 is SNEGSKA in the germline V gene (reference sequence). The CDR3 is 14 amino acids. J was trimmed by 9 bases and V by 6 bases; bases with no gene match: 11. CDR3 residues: CSAQKGTSGIGQYF. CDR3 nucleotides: TGCAGTGCCCAGAAGGGGACTAGCGGGATAGGGCAGTACTTC.

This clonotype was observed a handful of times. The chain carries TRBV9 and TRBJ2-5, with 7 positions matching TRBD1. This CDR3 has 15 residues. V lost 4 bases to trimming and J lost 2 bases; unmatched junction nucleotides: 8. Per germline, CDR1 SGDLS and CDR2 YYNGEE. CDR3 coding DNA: TGTGCCAGCAGCCCCATGACAGGGAGTCAAGAGACCCAGTACTTC. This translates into CASSPMTGSQETQYF.

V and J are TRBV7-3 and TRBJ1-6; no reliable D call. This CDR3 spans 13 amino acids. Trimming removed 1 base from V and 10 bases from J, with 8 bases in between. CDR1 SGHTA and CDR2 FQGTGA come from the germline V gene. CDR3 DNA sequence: TGTGCCAGCAGCTTAAGACGGGGATCACCCCTCCACTTT. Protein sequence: CASSLRRGSPLHF.

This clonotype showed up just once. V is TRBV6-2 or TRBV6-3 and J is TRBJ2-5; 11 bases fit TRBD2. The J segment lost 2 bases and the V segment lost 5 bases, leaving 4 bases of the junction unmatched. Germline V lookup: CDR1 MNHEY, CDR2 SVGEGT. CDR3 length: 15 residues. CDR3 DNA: TGTGCCAGCAGTATGTGGACTAGCGGGCAAGAGACCCAGTACTTC. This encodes CASSMWTSGQETQYF.

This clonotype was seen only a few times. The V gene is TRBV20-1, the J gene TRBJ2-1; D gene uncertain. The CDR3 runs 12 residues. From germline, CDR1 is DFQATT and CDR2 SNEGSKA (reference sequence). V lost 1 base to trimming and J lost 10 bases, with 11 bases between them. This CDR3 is CSARAYWVEQFF. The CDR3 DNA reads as TGCAGTGCTAGAGCCTATTGGGTCGAGCAGTTCTTC.

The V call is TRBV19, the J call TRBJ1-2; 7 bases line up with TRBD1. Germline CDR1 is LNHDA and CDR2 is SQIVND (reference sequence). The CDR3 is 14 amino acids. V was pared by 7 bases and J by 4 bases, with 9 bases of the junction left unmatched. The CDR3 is CASNTRDSAYGYTF. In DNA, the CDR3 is TGTGCCAGTAACACCCGGGACAGTGCCTATGGCTACACCTTC. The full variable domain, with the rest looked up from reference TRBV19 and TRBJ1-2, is DGGITQSPKYLFRKEGQNVTLSCEQNLNHDAMYWYRQDPGQGLRLIYYSQIVNDFQKGDIAEGYSVSREKKESFPLTVTSAQKNPTAFYLCASNTRDSAYGYTFGSGTRLTVV.

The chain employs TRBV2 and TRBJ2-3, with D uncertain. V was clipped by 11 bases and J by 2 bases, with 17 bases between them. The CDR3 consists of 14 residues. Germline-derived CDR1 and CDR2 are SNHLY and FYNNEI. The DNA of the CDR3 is TGTGCCGCTCAGTGGGGTCAGTTCACAGATACGCAGTATTTT. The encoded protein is CAAQWGQFTDTQYF. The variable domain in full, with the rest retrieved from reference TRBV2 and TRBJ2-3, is EPEVTQTPSHQVTQMGQEVILRCVPISNHLYFYWYRQILGQKVEFLVSFYNNEISEKSEIFDDQFSVERPDGSNFTLKIRSTKLEDSAMYFCAAQWGQFTDTQYFGPGTRLTVL.

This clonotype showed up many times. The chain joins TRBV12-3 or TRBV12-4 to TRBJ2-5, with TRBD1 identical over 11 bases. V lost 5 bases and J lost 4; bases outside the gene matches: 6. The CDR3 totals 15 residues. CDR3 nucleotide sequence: TGTGCCAGCAGTCCTAGGACAGGGGGCCCAGAGACCCAGTACTTC. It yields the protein CASSPRTGGPETQYF.